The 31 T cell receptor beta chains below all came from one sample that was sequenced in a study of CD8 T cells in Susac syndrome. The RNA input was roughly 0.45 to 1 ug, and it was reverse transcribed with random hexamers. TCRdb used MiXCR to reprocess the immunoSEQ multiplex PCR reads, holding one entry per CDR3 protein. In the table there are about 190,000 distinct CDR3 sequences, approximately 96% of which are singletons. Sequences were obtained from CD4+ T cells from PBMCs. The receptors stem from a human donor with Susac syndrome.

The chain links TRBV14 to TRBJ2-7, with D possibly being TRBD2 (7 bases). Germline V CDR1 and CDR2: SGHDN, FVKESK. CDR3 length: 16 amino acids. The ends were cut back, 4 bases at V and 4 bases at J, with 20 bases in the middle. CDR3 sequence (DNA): TGTGCCAGCAGCCCCGGGACACCTTCGGGGGGTTACGAGCAGTACTTC. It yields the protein CASSPGTPSGGYEQYF.

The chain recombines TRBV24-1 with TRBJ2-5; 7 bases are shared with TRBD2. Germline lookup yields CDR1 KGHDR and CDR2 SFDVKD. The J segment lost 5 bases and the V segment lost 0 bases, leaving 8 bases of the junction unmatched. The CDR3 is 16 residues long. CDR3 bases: TGTGCCACCAGTGATTTGCTAGCGGCTTCTTGGGAGACCCAGTACTTC. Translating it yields CATSDLLAASWETQYF.

The CDR3 loop reads CASSYSILTLAGGTDTQYF. The CDR3 coding sequence is TGTGCCAGCAGTTACTCGATCTTAACCCTAGCGGGGGGCACAGATACGCAGTATTTT. The gene calls are TRBV6-5 and TRBJ2-3; 10 positions agree with TRBD2. CDR3 size: 19 residues. Germline loops: CDR1 MNHEY, CDR2 SVGAGI. V dropped 0 bases and J dropped 1; count of bases not matched to a gene: 10.

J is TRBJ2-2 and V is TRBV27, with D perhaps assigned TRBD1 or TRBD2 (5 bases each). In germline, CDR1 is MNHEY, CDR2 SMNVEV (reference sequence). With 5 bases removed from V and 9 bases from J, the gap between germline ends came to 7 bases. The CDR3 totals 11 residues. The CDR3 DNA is TGTGCCAGCAGTAGGGACCGGGAGCTGTTTTTT. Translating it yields CASSRDRELFF.

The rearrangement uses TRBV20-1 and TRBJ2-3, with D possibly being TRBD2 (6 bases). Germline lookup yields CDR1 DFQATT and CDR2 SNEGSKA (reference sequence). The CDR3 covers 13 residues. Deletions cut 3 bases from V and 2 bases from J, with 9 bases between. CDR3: CSASGDSTDTQYF. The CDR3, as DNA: TGCAGTGCTAGCGGGGACTCCACAGATACGCAGTATTTT.

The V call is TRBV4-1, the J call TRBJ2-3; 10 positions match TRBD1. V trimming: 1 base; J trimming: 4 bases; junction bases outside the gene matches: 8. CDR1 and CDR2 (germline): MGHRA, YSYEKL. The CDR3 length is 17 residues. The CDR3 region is CASSQVDRTGGSDTQYF. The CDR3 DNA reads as TGCGCCAGCAGCCAAGTGGATAGGACAGGGGGTTCAGATACGCAGTATTTT.

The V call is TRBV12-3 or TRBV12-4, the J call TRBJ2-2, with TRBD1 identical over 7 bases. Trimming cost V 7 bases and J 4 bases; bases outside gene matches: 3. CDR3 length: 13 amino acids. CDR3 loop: CASTRQGTGELFF. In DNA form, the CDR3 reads TGTGCCAGCACTCGACAGGGCACCGGGGAGCTGTTTTTT.

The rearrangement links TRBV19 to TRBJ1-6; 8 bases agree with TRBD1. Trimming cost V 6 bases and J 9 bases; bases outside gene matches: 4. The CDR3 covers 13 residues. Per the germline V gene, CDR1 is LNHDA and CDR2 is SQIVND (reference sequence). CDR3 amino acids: CASSGQGGSPLHF. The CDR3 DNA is TGTGCCAGTAGCGGACAGGGTGGTTCACCCCTCCACTTT.

The CDR3 DNA is TGCGCCAGCAGCCCCATGGGGAGTTCTAATGAAAAACTGTTTTTT. Protein sequence: CASSPMGSSNEKLFF. The chain uses TRBV5-1 and TRBJ1-4; D not certain. The V end was cut by 4 bases, the J end by 3 bases, with 13 bases between. The CDR3 consists of 15 residues. Germline V lookup: CDR1 SGHRS, CDR2 YFSETQ.

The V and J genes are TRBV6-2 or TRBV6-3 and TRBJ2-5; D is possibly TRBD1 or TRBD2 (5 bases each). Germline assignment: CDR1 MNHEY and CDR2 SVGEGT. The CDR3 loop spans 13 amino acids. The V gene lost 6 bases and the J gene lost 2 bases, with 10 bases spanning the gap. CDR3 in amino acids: CASSWGRQETQYF. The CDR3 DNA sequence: TGTGCCAGCAGCTGGGGACGGCAAGAGACCCAGTACTTC.

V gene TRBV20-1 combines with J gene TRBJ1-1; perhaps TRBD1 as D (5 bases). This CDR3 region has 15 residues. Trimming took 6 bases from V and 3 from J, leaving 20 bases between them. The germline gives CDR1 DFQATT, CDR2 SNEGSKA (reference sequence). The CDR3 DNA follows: TGCAGTGCCGCGGGCGCGGGGCCCCTGTACACTGAAGCTTTCTTT. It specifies CSAAGAGPLYTEAFF.

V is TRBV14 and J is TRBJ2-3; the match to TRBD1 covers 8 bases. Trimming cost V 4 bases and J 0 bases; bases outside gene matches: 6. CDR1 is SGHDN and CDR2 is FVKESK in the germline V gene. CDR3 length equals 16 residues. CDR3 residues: CASSPGTGYSTDTQYF. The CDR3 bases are TGTGCCAGCAGCCCGGGGACAGGATATAGCACAGATACGCAGTATTTT.

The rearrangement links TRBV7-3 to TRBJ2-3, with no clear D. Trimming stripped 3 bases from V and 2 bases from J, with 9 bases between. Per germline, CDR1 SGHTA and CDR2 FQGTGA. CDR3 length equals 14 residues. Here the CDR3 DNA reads TGTGCCAGCAGCTTGGCAAGCCTCACAGATACGCAGTATTTT. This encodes CASSLASLTDTQYF.

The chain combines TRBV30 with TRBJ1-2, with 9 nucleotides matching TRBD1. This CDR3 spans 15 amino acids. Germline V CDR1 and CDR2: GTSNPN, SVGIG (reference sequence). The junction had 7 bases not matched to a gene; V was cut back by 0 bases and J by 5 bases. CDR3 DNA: TGTGCCTGGAGTGTACTTGGTGGGACAGGGTATGGCTACACCTTC. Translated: CAWSVLGGTGYGYTF.

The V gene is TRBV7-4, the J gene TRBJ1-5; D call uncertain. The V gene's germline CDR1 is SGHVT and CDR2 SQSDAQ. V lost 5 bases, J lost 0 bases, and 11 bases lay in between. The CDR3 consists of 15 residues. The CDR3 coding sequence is TGTGCCAGCAGCCCCGGTCATCATAGCAATCAGCCCCAGCATTTT. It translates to CASSPGHHSNQPQHF.

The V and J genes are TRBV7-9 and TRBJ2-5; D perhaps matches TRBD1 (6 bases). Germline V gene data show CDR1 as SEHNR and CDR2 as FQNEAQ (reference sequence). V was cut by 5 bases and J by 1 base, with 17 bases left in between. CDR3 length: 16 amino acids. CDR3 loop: CASSMGTTAIQETQYF. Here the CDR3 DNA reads TGTGCCAGCAGCATGGGGACAACGGCTATCCAAGAGACCCAGTACTTC.

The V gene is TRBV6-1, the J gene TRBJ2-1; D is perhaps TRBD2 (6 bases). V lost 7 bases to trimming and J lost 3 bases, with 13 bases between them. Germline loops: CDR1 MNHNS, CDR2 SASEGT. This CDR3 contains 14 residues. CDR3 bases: TGTGCCAGCACAGCGGGCTTCCACTACAATGAGCAGTTCTTC. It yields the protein CASTAGFHYNEQFF.

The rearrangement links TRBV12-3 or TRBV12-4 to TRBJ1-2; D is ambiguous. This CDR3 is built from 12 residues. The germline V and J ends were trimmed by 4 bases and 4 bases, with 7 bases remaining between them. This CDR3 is CASSSSVYGYTF. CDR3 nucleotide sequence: TGTGCCAGCAGTTCGTCAGTCTATGGCTACACCTTC.

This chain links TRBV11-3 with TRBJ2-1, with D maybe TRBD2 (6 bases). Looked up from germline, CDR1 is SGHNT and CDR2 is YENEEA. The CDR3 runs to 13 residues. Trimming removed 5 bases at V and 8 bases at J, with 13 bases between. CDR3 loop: CASSPGDQDEQFF. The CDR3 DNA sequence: TGTGCCAGCAGCCCGGGGGATCAGGATGAGCAGTTCTTC.

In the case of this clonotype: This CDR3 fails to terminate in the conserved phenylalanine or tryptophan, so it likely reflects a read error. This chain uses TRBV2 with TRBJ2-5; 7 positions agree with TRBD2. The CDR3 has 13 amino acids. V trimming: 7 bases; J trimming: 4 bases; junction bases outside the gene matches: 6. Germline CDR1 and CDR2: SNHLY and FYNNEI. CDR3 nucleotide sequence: TGTGCCAGCACTCCCCTAGCGGCAGAGACCCAGTACCTC. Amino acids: CASTPLAAETQYL.

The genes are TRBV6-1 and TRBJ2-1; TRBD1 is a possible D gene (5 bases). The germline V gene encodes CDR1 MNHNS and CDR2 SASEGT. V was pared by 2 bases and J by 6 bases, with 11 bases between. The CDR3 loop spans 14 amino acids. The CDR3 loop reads CASSEKGKGNEQFF. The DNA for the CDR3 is TGTGCCAGCAGTGAAAAGGGGAAGGGCAATGAGCAGTTCTTC.

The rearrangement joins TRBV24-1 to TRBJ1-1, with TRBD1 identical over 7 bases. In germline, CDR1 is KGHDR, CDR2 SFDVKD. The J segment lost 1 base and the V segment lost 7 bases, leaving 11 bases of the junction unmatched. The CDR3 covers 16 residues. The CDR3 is CATSGGHRGRNTEAFF. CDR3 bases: TGTGCCACCAGCGGAGGTCACAGGGGAAGGAACACTGAAGCTTTCTTT.

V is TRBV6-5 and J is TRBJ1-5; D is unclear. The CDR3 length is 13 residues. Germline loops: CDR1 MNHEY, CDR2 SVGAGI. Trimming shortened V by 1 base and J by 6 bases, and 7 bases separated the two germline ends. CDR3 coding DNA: TGTGCCAGCAGTTACTTGGTGGCTCAGCCCCAGCATTTT. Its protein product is CASSYLVAQPQHF.

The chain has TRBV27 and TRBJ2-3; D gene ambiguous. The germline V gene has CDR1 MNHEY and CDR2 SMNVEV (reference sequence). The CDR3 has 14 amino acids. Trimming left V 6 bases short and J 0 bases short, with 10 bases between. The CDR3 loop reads CASRPVFSTDTQYF. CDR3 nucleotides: TGTGCCAGCAGGCCAGTGTTTAGCACAGATACGCAGTATTTT.

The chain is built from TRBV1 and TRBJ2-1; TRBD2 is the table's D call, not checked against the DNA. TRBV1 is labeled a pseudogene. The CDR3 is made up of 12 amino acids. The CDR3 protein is CTLAGGDERSLF. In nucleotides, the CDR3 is TGCACCCTAGCGGGGGGGGACGAGCGGAGCCTCTTC.

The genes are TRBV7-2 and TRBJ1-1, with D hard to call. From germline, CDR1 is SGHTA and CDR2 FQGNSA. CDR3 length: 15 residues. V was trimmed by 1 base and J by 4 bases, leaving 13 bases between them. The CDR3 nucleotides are TGTGCCAGCAGCTTAGTATCTGGTGGGGTCACTGAAGCTTTCTTT. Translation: CASSLVSGGVTEAFF.

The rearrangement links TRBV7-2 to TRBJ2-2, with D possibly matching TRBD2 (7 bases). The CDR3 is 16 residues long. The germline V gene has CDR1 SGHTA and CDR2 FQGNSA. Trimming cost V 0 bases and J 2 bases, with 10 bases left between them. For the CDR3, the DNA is TGTGCCAGCAGCTTAGCGCGGGGGCGCAACACCGGGGAGCTGTTTTTT. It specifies CASSLARGRNTGELFF.

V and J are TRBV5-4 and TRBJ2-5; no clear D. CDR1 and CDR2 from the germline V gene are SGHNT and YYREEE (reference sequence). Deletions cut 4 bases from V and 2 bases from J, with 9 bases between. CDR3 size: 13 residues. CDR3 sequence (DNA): TGTGCCAGCAGCCGCGACTGGCAAGAGACCCAGTACTTC. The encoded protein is CASSRDWQETQYF.

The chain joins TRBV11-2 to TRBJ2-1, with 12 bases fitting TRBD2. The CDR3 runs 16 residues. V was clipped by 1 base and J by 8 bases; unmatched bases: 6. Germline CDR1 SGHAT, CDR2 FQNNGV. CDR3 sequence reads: CASSLVASGGGHEQFF. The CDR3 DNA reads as TGTGCCAGCAGCTTAGTGGCTAGCGGGGGGGGTCATGAGCAGTTCTTC.

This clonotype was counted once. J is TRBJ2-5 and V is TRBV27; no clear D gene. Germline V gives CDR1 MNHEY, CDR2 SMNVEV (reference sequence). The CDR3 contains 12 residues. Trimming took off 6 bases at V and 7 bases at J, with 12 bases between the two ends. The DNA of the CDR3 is TGTGCCAGCAGAAACCGCTGGGGGACCCAGTACTTC. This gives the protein CASRNRWGTQYF.

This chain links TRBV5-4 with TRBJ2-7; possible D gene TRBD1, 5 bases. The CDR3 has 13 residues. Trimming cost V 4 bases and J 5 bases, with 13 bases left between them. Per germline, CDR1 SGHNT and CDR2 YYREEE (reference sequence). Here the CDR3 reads CASSIQVQDEQYF. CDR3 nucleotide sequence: TGTGCCAGCAGCATACAGGTTCAGGACGAGCAGTACTTC.